Reported below is one T cell receptor (beta chain). The target of this receptor is not known. No base quality values were provided; no much bigger clone lies one nucleotide off. The protocol used for the library was the immunoSEQ multiplex PCR assay. The paper's processing steps were these. Preprocessing removed nonproductive sequences and CDR3s not starting with C, not ending with F or W, or shorter than 7 amino acids. The MANAFEST web app was used to call antigen-specific clonotypes on the basis of expansion compared with the reference and with other culture wells. A clone counted as positive if significantly expanded in 2 of 3 replicate wells versus the reference culture at FDR below 0.05. Positive clones also required significant expansion versus all other tandem wells and an odds ratio above 5. After three terminal residues were trimmed from each end, CDR3 homology was quantified as pairwise Levenshtein distance using the stringdist R package. TCRdb took over this immuneACCESS table, retaining in-frame rearrangements with V and J assigned. Such tables are incomplete; in checked studies, under half of the missing clones stem from an unresolved V gene, and the remainder is unexplained. The V and J calls and the clone size are those of that table, but D and trimming were determined from the DNA. In this sample the table shows some 22,000 clones, about 80% of which occur a single time. The leading ten clones occupy approximately 15% of the sample.

This entry comes from a study of CD4 T cells in relation to SARS-CoV-2 and coronaviruses (TCRdb year 2021). Regarding the study in general: The ViraFEST assay cultured PBMCs with antigen for more than eight days, then sequenced TCR beta CDR3s to find antigen-specific clonal expansions. An HIV-1 Nef peptide pool or a culture without peptide was used as the negative reference condition. The Adaptive Biotechnologies TCR-sequencing kit was used for samples from a few pre-COVID donors and for the naive versus memory experiments, whereas the other data were Illumina-based. Shared crossreactive spike epitopes were mapped to their HLA restriction using patient-derived lymphoblastoid cell lines. Expansion assays from other donors in the study were sequenced with a different, Illumina-based TCR-beta assay. At the level of individual TCR clonotypes, the study measured memory CD4+ T cell crossreactivity between SARS-CoV-2 spike protein and common cold coronavirus spike proteins.

Study-wide conclusions, independent of this receptor: In around three fifths of donors, memory CD4+ clonotypes turned up that crossrecognized SARS-CoV-2 and at least one common cold coronavirus spike. Because the crossreactivity analysis focused on spike protein, crossreactivity against other viral proteins was not assessed. Significantly weaker SARS-CoV-2-driven expansion was shown by crossreactive clones than by monoreactive clones, consistent with antigenic imprinting. Because no donor provided both pre-pandemic and post-infection samples, tracing the source of pre-existing responses was limited. Small numbers of patients and of tested TCRs limited the study.

CD4+ T cells from unexposed donors were collected before the COVID-19 pandemic (2011-2018). The EasySep CD4+ T cell isolation kit was used to isolate CD4+ T cells once the cultures had run for nine to eleven days. Unexposed donor CD4+ T cells were tested for reactivity to SARS-CoV-2 S and N and four common cold coronavirus spike pools, as cell number allowed. PBMCs were cultured at under 2.5 million per well in IMDM supplemented with around 5% human AB serum and about 9 IU/ml IL-2. Half of the culture medium was replaced with fresh IL-2-containing medium on days 3 and 7. In general, every peptide culture condition was set up in three replicate wells. The leukapheresis product used for the unexposed donors was purchased from a commercial source. PBMCs were isolated from leukapheresis product or whole blood by Ficoll-Paque PLUS gradient centrifugation. PBMCs were either cryopreserved at -140 degrees C or used fresh in the expansion assay. The QIAamp Micro DNA Kit was used to extract genomic DNA from the CD4+ T cells.

Sequences LGHDT (CDR1) and YNNKEL (CDR2) are obtained from the germline V gene (reference sequence). The germline V and J ends show losses of 0 bases and 2 bases respectively, and no gene match explains 6 bases of the junction. The CDR3, from cysteine to phenylalanine, totals 16 residues. Of the read, only the CDR3 DNA is kept; its 48 bases are in frame from base 1. Sequenced material: CD4+ T cells from PBMCs, cultured in vitro. The chain is encoded by TRBV3-1 (or the pseudogene TRBV3-2) joined to TRBJ2-7; TRBD1 matches 8 bases in the middle. This clonotype was sampled from a human donor in good health. The CDR3 is CASSQESRGLPYEQYF. The nucleotides read TGTGCCAGCAGCCAAGAATCCAGGGGGCTTCCCTACGAGCAGTACTTC.